The present entry profiles one T cell receptor (beta chain) with its context. Its antigen is not identified. This record comes from a study of T cells after posttransplantation cyclophosphamide. Germline CDR1 and CDR2: MGHRA and YSYEKL. V was shortened by 0 bases and J by 1 base, with 6 bases between the two germline ends. The CDR3 has 14 residues. Study-level results: Blood and skin or GI T cell repertoires showed limited TRB overlap. Later post-transplant blood repertoires were often dominated by donor CD8+ memory clones. Recipient CMV seropositivity and CMV reactivation strongly tracked TRB clonality.

TCRdb's copy holds only in-frame clones and misses some; the assay was immunoSEQ multiplex PCR. The data hold around 43,000 clones, with roughly nine tenths observed a single time. On the day of bone marrow donation, the related graft donor provided peripheral blood. The chain is built from TRBV4-1 and TRBJ1-1; D is undetermined. The sample comprised PBMCs. The receptor's source is a woman between 45 and 60 years old in good health and a related stem cell transplant donor. In DNA, the CDR3 is TGCGCCAGCAGCCAAGAAGCGGAGAACACTGAAGCTTTCTTT. Its translation: CASSQEAENTEAFF.